This T cell receptor beta chain was profiled in a study of T-cell reconstitution after alpha-beta-depleted transplantation in children. Study findings and constraints: Expanded clones from the graft, numbering several hundred, reportedly supplied alpha-beta T cells about two months after transplant. A year had passed since transplant, and T-cell counts and diversity by then came mostly from newly produced T cells.

This sample's TCRbeta library carried unique molecular identifier barcodes. TCRdb called the PCR reads again in MiXCR, with one record for every CDR3 protein. The sample yields almost 500,000 distinct CDR3 sequences, about 10% seen once. The CDR3 loop spans 16 amino acids. Trimming cost V 5 bases and J 2 bases, with 16 bases left between them. Germline-derived CDR1 and CDR2 are ENHRY and SYGVKD. Many counts were recorded for this clonotype. Antigen: not known. Specimen: PBMCs, collected before TCRalphabeta/CD19-depleted stem cell transplant. The V gene is TRBV10-3, the J gene TRBJ2-1; tentative D call: TRBD2 (5 bases). The receptor was isolated from a child younger than 10 with inherited bone marrow failure, due to receive a stem cell transplant. The DNA of the CDR3 is TGTGCCATCAGTAACCCCCGGGGAGAGCCCTACAATGAGCAGTTCTTC. It specifies CAISNPRGEPYNEQFF.